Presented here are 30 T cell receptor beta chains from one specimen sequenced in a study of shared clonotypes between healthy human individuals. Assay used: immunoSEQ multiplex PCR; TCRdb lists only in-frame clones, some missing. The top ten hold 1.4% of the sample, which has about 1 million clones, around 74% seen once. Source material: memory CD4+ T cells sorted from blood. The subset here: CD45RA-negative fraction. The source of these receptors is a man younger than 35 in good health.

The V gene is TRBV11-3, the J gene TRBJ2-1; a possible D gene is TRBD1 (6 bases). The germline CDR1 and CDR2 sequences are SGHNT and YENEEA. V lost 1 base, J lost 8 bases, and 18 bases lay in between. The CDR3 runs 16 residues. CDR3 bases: TGTGCCAGCAGCTTAGCCCGGGGCAGGGGCGCCGATGAGCAGTTCTTC. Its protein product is CASSLARGRGADEQFF.

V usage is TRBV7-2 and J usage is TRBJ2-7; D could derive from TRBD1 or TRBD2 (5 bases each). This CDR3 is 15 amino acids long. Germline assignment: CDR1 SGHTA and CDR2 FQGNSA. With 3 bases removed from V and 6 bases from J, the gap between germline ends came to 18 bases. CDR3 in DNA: TGTGCCAGCAGCTTCTTGCCCGGAGGCAGGGTCGAGCAGTACTTC. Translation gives CASSFLPGGRVEQYF. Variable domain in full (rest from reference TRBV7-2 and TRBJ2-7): GAGVSQSPSNKVTEKGKDVELRCDPISGHTALYWYRQSLGQGLEFLIYFQGNSAPDKSGLPSDRFSAERTGGSVSTLTIQRTQQEDSAVYLCASSFLPGGRVEQYFGPGTRLTVT.

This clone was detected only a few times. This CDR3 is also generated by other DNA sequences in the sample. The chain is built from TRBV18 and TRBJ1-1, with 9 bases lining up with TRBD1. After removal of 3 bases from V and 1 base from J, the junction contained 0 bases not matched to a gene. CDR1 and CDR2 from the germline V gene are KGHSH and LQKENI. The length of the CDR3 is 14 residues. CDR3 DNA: TGTGCCAGCTCACCGGACAGGGGGAACACTGAAGCTTTCTTT. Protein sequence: CASSPDRGNTEAFF.

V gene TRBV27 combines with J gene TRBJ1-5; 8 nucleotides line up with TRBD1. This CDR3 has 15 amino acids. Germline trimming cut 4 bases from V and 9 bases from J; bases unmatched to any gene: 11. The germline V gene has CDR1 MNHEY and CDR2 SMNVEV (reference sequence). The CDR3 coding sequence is TGTGCCAGCAGTTCCCAACCCAGGGGGCGGCTGCCCCAGCATTTT. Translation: CASSSQPRGRLPQHF.

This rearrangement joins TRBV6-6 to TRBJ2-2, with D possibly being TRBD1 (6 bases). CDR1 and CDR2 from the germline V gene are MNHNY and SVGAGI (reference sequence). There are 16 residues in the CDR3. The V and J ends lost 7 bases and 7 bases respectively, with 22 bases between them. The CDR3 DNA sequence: TGTGCCAGCAAGTATACAGGGCAGGGACGGGTCGGGGAGCTGTTTTTT. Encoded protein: CASKYTGQGRVGELFF.

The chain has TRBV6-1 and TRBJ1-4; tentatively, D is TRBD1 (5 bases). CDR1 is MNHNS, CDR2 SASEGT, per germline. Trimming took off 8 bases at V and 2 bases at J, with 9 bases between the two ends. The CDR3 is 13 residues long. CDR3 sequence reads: CASLGPTNEKLFF. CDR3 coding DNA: TGTGCCAGCCTGGGGCCCACTAATGAAAAACTGTTTTTT.

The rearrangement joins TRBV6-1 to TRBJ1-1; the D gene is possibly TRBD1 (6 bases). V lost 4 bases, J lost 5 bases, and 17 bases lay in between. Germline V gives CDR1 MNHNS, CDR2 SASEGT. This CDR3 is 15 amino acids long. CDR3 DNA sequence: TGTGCCAGCAGTGTTGTCGGGGGCGCGGGGACTGAAGCTTTCTTT. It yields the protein CASSVVGGAGTEAFF.

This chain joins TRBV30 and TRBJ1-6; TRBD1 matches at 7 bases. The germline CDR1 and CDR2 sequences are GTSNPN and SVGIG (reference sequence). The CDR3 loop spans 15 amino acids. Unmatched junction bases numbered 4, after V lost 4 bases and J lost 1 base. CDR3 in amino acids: CAWTAGGSYNSPLHF. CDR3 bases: TGTGCCTGGACCGCAGGGGGGTCCTATAATTCACCCCTCCACTTT.

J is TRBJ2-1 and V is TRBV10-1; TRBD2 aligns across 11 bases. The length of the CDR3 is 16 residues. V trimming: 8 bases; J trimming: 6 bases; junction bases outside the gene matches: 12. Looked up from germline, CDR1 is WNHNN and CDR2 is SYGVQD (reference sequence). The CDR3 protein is CASSLVSGRAGNEQFF. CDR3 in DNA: TGCGCCAGCTCCTTGGTTAGCGGGAGGGCCGGCAATGAGCAGTTCTTC.

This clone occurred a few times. CDR3 sequence: CASTRRNTQETQYF. The CDR3 DNA reads as TGTGCCAGCACCCGACGGAATACTCAAGAGACCCAGTACTTC. V usage is TRBV7-9 and J usage is TRBJ2-5; D is unresolved. V lost 7 bases, J lost 2 bases, and 14 bases lay in between. The CDR3 has 14 residues. Germline CDR1 reads SEHNR; CDR2 reads FQNEAQ (reference sequence).

The DNA for the CDR3 is TGTGCCAGCAGCTTGGACGGCCGGGGGACTGAAGCTTTCTTT. This encodes CASSLDGRGTEAFF. The chain couples TRBV13 to TRBJ1-1, with D maybe TRBD1 (5 bases). The V end was cut by 3 bases, the J end by 5 bases, with 13 bases between. Germline CDR1 reads PRHDT; CDR2 reads FYEKMQ (reference sequence). The CDR3 has 14 amino acids. The entire variable domain, with the rest obtained from reference TRBV13 and TRBJ1-1, is as follows: AAGVIQSPRHLIKEKRETATLKCYPIPRHDTVYWYQQGPGQDPQFLISFYEKMQSDKGSIPDRFSAQQFSDYHSELNMSSLELGDSALYFCASSLDGRGTEAFFGQGTRLTVV.

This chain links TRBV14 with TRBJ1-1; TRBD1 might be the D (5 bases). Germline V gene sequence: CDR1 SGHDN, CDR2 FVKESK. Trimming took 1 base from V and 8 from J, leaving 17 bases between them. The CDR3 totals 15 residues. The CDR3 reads CASSQALVGQGEAFF. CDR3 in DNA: TGTGCCAGCAGCCAAGCTCTAGTTGGGCAGGGCGAAGCTTTCTTT. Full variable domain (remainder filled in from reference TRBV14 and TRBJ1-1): EAGVTQFPSHSVIEKGQTVTLRCDPISGHDNLYWYRRVMGKEIKFLLHFVKESKQDESGMPNNRFLAERTGGTYSTLKVQPAELEDSGVYFCASSQALVGQGEAFFGQGTRLTVV.

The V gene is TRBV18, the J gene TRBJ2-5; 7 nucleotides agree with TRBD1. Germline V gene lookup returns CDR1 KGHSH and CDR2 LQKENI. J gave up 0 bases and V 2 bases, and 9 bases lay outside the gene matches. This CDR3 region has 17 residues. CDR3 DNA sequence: TGTGCCAGCTCACCAATCGACAGGGCACGTTACCAAGAGACCCAGTACTTC. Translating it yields CASSPIDRARYQETQYF.

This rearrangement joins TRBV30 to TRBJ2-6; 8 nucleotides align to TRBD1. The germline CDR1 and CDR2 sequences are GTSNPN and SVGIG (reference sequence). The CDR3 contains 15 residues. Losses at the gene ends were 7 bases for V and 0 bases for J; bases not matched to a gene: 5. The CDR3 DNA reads TGTGCCTTGACAGGGGTGAGCTCTGGGGCCAACGTCCTGACTTTC. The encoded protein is CALTGVSSGANVLTF.

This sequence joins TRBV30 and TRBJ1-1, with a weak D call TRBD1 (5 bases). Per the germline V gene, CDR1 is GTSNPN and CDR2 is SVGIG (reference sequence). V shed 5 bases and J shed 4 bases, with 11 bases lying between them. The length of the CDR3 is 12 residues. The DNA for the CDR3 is TGTGCCTGGGGACCGAGGGGCACTGAAGCTTTCTTT. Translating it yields CAWGPRGTEAFF.

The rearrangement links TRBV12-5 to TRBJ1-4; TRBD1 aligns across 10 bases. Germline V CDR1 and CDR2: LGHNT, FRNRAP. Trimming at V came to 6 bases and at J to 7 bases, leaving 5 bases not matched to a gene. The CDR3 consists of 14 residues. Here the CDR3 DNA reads TGTGCTAGTGGGTCGGGACAGGGGTTTGAAAAACTGTTTTTT. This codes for CASGSGQGFEKLFF.

The CDR3 nucleotides are TGTGCCAGTAGTCAAGGGATTAATTCACCCCTCCACTTT. This sequence encodes CASSQGINSPLHF. The chain has TRBV19 and TRBJ1-6; no clear D. V lost 5 bases and J lost 6, with 8 bases in between. CDR3 length: 13 residues. Germline V lookup: CDR1 LNHDA, CDR2 SQIVND (reference sequence). Variable domain in full (rest from reference TRBV19 and TRBJ1-6): DGGITQSPKYLFRKEGQNVTLSCEQNLNHDAMYWYRQDPGQGLRLIYYSQIVNDFQKGDIAEGYSVSREKKESFPLTVTSAQKNPTAFYLCASSQGINSPLHFGNGTRLTVT.

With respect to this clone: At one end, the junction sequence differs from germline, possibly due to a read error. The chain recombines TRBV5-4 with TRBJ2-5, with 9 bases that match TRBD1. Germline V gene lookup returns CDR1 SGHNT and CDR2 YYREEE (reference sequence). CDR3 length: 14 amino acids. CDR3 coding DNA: TGTGCCAGCAGTTTGGGACAGGGAGTGGGGACCCAGTACTTC. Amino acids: CASSLGQGVGTQYF. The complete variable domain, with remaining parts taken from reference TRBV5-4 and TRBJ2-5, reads ETGVTQSPTHLIKTRGQQVTLRCSSQSGHNTVSWYQQALGQGPQFIFQYYREEENGRGNFPPRFSGLQFPNYSSELNVNALELDDSALYLCASSLGQGVGTQYFGPGTRLLVL.

CDR3 amino acids: CASSERGSIRDTQYF. CDR3 sequence (DNA): TGTGCCAGCAGTGAAAGGGGGAGTATCAGGGATACGCAGTATTTT. The V call is TRBV6-1, the J call TRBJ2-3; the D gene is possibly TRBD1 (6 bases). The germline V gene encodes CDR1 MNHNS and CDR2 SASEGT. V shed 2 bases and J shed 6 bases, with 15 bases lying between them. This CDR3 region has 15 residues.

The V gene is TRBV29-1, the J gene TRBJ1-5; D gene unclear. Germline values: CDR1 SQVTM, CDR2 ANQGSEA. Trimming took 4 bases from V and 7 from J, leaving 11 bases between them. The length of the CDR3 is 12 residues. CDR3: CSVGDWEQPQHF. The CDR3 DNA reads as TGCAGCGTTGGGGATTGGGAACAGCCCCAGCATTTT.

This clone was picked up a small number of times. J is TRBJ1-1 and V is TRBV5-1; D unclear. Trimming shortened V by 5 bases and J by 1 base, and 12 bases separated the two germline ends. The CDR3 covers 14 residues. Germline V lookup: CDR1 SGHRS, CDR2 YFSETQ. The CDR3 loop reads CASRLMDGNTEAFF. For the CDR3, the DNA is TGCGCCAGCAGACTCATGGACGGGAACACTGAAGCTTTCTTT.

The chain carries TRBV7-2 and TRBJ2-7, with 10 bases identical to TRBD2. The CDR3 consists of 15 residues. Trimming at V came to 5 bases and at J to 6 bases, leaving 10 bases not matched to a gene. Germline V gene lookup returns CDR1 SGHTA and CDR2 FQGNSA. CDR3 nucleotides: TGTGCCAGCAGCCCTCAGGGGCTAGCGGGAGCCGAGCAGTACTTC. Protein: CASSPQGLAGAEQYF.

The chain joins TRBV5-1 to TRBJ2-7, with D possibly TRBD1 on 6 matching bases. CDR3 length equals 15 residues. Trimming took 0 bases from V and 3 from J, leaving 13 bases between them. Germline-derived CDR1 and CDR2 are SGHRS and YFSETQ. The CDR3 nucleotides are TGCGCCAGCAGCTTGGCCAACAGGGCCGGCTACGAGCAGTACTTC. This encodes CASSLANRAGYEQYF. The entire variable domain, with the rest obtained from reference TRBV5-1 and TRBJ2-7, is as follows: KAGVTQTPRYLIKTRGQQVTLSCSPISGHRSVSWYQQTPGQGLQFLFEYFSETQRNKGNFPGRFSGRQFSNSRSEMNVSTLELGDSALYLCASSLANRAGYEQYFGPGTRLTVT.

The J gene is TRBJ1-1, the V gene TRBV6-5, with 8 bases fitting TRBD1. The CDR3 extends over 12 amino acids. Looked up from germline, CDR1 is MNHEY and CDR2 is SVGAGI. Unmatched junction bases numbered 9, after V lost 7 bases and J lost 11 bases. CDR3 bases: TGTGCCAGCAAGAACTCAGGGGGCTATGCTTTCTTT. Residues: CASKNSGGYAFF.

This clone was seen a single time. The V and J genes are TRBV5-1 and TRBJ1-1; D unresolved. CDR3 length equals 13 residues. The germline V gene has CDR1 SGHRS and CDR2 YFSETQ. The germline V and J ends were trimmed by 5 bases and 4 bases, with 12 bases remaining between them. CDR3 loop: CASSSQRGTEAFF. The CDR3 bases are TGCGCCAGCAGTTCCCAGAGAGGCACTGAAGCTTTCTTT.

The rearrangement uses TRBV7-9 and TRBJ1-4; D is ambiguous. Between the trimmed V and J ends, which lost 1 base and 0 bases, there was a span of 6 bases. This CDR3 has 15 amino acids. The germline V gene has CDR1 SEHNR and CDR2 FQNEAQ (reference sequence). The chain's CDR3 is CASSLDGSTNEKLFF. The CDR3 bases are TGTGCCAGCAGCTTAGACGGATCAACTAATGAAAAACTGTTTTTT.

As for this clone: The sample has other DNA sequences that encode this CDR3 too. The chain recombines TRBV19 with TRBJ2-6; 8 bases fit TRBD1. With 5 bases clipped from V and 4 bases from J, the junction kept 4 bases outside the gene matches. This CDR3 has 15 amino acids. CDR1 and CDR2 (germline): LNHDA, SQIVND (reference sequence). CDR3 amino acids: CASSSDRAGANVLTF. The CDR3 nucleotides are TGTGCCAGTAGTTCGGACAGGGCCGGGGCCAACGTCCTGACTTTC.

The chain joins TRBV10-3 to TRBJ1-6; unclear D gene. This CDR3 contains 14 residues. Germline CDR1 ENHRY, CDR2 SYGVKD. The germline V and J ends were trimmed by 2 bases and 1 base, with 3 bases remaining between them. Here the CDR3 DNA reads TGTGCCATCAGTGAGGGTTCCTATAATTCACCCCTCCACTTT. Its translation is CAISEGSYNSPLHF.

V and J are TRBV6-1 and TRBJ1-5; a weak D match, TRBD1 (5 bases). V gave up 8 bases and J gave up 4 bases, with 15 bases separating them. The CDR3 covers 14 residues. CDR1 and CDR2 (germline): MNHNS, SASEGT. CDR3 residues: CASSTEERNQPQHF. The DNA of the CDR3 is TGTGCCAGCTCGACAGAAGAAAGAAATCAGCCCCAGCATTTT.

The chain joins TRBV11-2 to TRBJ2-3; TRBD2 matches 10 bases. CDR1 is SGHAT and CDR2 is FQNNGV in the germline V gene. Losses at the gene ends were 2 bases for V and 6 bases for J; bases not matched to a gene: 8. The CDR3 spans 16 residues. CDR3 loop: CASSLRLAGAGDTQYF. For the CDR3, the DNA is TGTGCCAGCAGCTTAAGGCTAGCGGGGGCCGGGGATACGCAGTATTTT.